This paragraph reports one T cell receptor beta chain. Its antigen is still unknown. These data are taken from a study of cytomegalovirus exposure and HLA in healthy donors. As for the study in general: Membership in the Caucasian-associated ancestry cluster was found for around four fifths of 300 to 500 genotyped donors. Points from the study as a whole: The authors later found most CMV-associated TCR beta chains appeared HLA-restricted. Analysis performed later showed TCR beta chains linked to HLA being more clonally expanded than equally common others.

CDR1 is SGHNT and CDR2 is YYREEE in the germline V gene (reference sequence). The CDR3 runs to 16 residues. The V gene end was trimmed by 4 bases and the J gene end by 4 bases; junction bases not matched to a gene: 10. The PCR had 60 Vbeta and 13 Jbeta primers. Original processing notes: A later analysis counted around 74 million unique TCR beta chains, 9.5 million to 13 million shared. Assay: immunoSEQ multiplex PCR; the TCRdb copy retains only in-frame clones and omits some. V, J and clone size are taken as reported in that table, and D and trimming were inferred from the DNA itself. This repertoire shows more than 80,000 clones, 75% to 85% found once; its top ten account for roughly 1.6%.

The clonotype originates from a man aged 45-60 years in good health and CMV-seronegative. Sequencing was done on a sample of PBMCs. The V gene is TRBV5-4, the J gene TRBJ2-2; the match to TRBD1 covers 7 bases. CDR3 in amino acids: CASSPGDRQSTGELFF. In DNA, the CDR3 is TGTGCCAGCAGCCCTGGGGACAGACAGTCCACCGGGGAGCTGTTTTTT.